These 19 T cell receptor beta chains originate from one sample sequenced in a study of blood T cell repertoires in COVID-19. Clones were read by immunoSEQ multiplex PCR, and TCRdb kept only the in-frame ones, dropping some. The sample includes roughly 350,000 clones, approximately 87% seen only once; the top ten take about 6%. Source material: peripheral blood. The receptors derive from a woman aged 50 to 65 with COVID-19, enrolled during active disease.

The chain joins TRBV7-9 to TRBJ2-4; 9 bases are a match to TRBD1. CDR1 and CDR2 (germline): SEHNR, FQNEAQ (reference sequence). The CDR3 totals 17 residues. After removal of 6 bases from V and 2 bases from J, the junction contained 11 bases not matched to a gene. CDR3 in amino acids: CASSSPGTGSTKNIQYF. CDR3 nucleotides: TGTGCCAGCAGTTCTCCCGGGACAGGGAGTACCAAAAACATTCAGTACTTC. The full variable domain, rest sourced from reference TRBV7-9 and TRBJ2-4, is DTGVSQNPRHKITKRGQNVTFRCDPISEHNRLYWYRQTLGQGPEFLTYFQNEAQLEKSRLLSDRFSAERPKGSFSTLEIQRTEQGDSAMYLCASSSPGTGSTKNIQYFGAGTRLSVL.

The chain is built from TRBV5-1 and TRBJ2-1; a weak D match, TRBD2 (5 bases). The CDR3 runs to 15 residues. The V gene's germline CDR1 is SGHRS and CDR2 YFSETQ. The V and J ends lost 6 bases and 5 bases respectively, with 18 bases between them. This CDR3 is CASTVSGGRNNEQFF. CDR3 nucleotides: TGCGCCAGCACCGTGTCCGGAGGAAGGAACAATGAGCAGTTCTTC.

The chain is built from TRBV6-5 and TRBJ2-7; 8 bases are shared with TRBD1. The J segment lost 4 bases and the V segment lost 0 bases, leaving 5 bases of the junction unmatched. The CDR3 runs 15 residues. CDR1 is MNHEY and CDR2 is SVGAGI in the germline V gene. This CDR3 is CASSYSAGGGYEQYF. The CDR3, as DNA: TGTGCCAGCAGTTACTCAGCAGGGGGCGGTTACGAGCAGTACTTC.

V gene TRBV19 combines with J gene TRBJ2-6; D is possibly TRBD1 (5 bases). Between the trimmed V and J ends, which lost 7 bases and 1 base, there was a span of 11 bases. This CDR3 contains 15 residues. CDR1 and CDR2 (germline): LNHDA, SQIVND (reference sequence). The chain's CDR3 is CASNYRQSGANVLTF. The CDR3 DNA reads as TGTGCCAGTAACTACAGGCAATCTGGGGCCAACGTCCTGACTTTC.

This clone has only one observation. This chain uses TRBV18 with TRBJ2-7, with D perhaps matching TRBD2 (5 bases). V gave up 0 bases and J gave up 3 bases, with 18 bases separating them. The CDR3 extends over 17 amino acids. Germline-derived CDR1 and CDR2 are KGHSH and LQKENI. CDR3: CASSPPYWEMSGYEQYF. DNA for the CDR3: TGTGCCAGCTCACCACCGTATTGGGAGATGAGCGGCTACGAGCAGTACTTC.

This clone was observed once. This sequence joins TRBV29-1 and TRBJ2-7, with 9 positions matching TRBD2. Germline loops: CDR1 SQVTM, CDR2 ANQGSEA. The V and J ends lost 7 bases and 6 bases, in that order; junction bases with no gene match: 13. The CDR3 loop spans 14 amino acids. Here the CDR3 reads CSARGGRASSEQYF. DNA for the CDR3: TGCAGCGCGAGGGGCGGGAGGGCCTCTAGCGAGCAGTACTTC.

This sequence joins TRBV25-1 and TRBJ1-2; 9 positions agree with TRBD1. V lost 1 base, J lost 6 bases, and 6 bases stayed unmatched. The CDR3 sequence is 15 residues long. Per the germline V gene, CDR1 is MGHDK and CDR2 is SYGVNS. The CDR3 coding sequence is TGTGCCAGCAGTGAATCGCCCGGGACAGGGAATGGCTACACCTTC. This sequence encodes CASSESPGTGNGYTF.

The V gene is TRBV4-3, the J gene TRBJ2-1, with D tentatively TRBD2 (6 bases). Germline V gene lookup returns CDR1 LGHNA and CDR2 YSLEER. The CDR3 is 16 amino acids. Trimming took off 2 bases at V and 4 bases at J, with 15 bases between the two ends. The CDR3 bases are TGCGCCAGCAGCCAATTAAAGGACTACCCTTACAATGAGCAGTTCTTC. Translation: CASSQLKDYPYNEQFF.

This clone has a single count. This chain uses TRBV19 with TRBJ2-2, with TRBD2 matching over 14 bases. The CDR3 is 16 residues long. J gave up 8 bases and V 8 bases, and 10 bases lay outside the gene matches. In germline, CDR1 is LNHDA, CDR2 SQIVND (reference sequence). The CDR3 DNA is TGTGCCAGTCTAGGACCGGGACTAGCGGGAGCTGGGGAGCTGTTTTTT. It encodes CASLGPGLAGAGELFF.

The chain joins TRBV6-5 to TRBJ2-1; 8 positions match TRBD1. In germline, CDR1 is MNHEY, CDR2 SVGAGI. With V trimmed by 6 bases and J by 3 bases, 7 bases remained unmatched. The length of the CDR3 is 15 residues. The CDR3: CASRRQGTNYNEQFF. Here the CDR3 DNA reads TGTGCCAGCAGGAGACAGGGGACAAACTACAATGAGCAGTTCTTC.

CDR3 region: CASSLAASGSGTGEQYF. The CDR3 DNA sequence: TGCGCCAGCAGCTTGGCCGCTAGCGGGAGTGGAACGGGCGAGCAGTACTTC. This chain connects TRBV5-1 to TRBJ2-7, with 10 bases matching TRBD2. This CDR3 region has 17 residues. Germline lookup yields CDR1 SGHRS and CDR2 YFSETQ. The V segment lost 0 bases and the J segment 6 bases; nucleotides outside the gene matches: 12.

The rearrangement links TRBV19 to TRBJ2-5; TRBD1 is a possible D gene (5 bases). CDR3 length equals 15 residues. The germline CDR1 and CDR2 sequences are LNHDA and SQIVND (reference sequence). Deletions cut 1 base from V and 0 bases from J, with 9 bases between. Here the CDR3 reads CASSIGAGYQETQYF. The CDR3 DNA follows: TGTGCCAGTAGTATAGGGGCAGGGTACCAAGAGACCCAGTACTTC.

Turning to this clone: The sample has other DNA sequences that encode this CDR3 too. The chain couples TRBV30 to TRBJ2-5; D is ambiguous. The germline V gene encodes CDR1 GTSNPN and CDR2 SVGIG (reference sequence). The V and J ends lost 0 bases and 4 bases respectively, with 3 bases between them. The CDR3 runs 11 residues. The CDR3 region is CAWSVGETQYF. In DNA, the CDR3 is TGTGCCTGGAGTGTCGGAGAGACCCAGTACTTC.

V and J are TRBV27 and TRBJ1-4; D remains unclear. Germline V gives CDR1 MNHEY, CDR2 SMNVEV (reference sequence). The CDR3 runs 15 residues. Trimming cost V 1 base and J 0 bases, with 6 bases left between them. This CDR3 is CASSLYSPTNEKLFF. The CDR3, as DNA: TGTGCCAGCAGTTTATATAGTCCAACTAATGAAAAACTGTTTTTT.

This clone occurred a few times. The chain joins TRBV5-1 to TRBJ2-2; D is possibly TRBD1 (6 bases). V was trimmed by 1 base and J by 5 bases, leaving 15 bases between them. The V gene's germline CDR1 is SGHRS and CDR2 YFSETQ. This CDR3 region has 16 residues. The CDR3 DNA follows: TGCGCCAGCAGCTTGATCCCCGGGACAACAACCGGGGAGCTGTTTTTT. It is translated as CASSLIPGTTTGELFF.

J is TRBJ2-7 and V is TRBV30; the D gene is possibly TRBD1 (6 bases). Per the germline V gene, CDR1 is GTSNPN and CDR2 is SVGIG (reference sequence). V lost 4 bases, J lost 4 bases, and 14 bases lay in between. This CDR3 contains 13 residues. In DNA, the CDR3 is TGTGCCTGGATAAGGCCAGGGGCTTACGAGCAGTACTTC. Its protein product is CAWIRPGAYEQYF.

The chain combines TRBV6-5 with TRBJ2-7, with 9 bases lining up with TRBD2. This CDR3 is 15 amino acids long. Germline CDR1 is MNHEY and CDR2 is SVGAGI. V dropped 6 bases and J dropped 5; count of bases not matched to a gene: 11. The CDR3, as DNA: TGTGCCAGCAGCCGTAGCGGGAGTCAGTCCAACGAGCAGTACTTC. As protein: CASSRSGSQSNEQYF.

This chain links TRBV2 with TRBJ2-1; 7 bases agree with TRBD1. This CDR3 contains 16 residues. V shed 6 bases, J shed 0 bases, and the junction held 8 bases outside the gene matches. The germline V gene has CDR1 SNHLY and CDR2 FYNNEI. This chain's CDR3 is CASSGQALSSYNEQFF. In nucleotides, the CDR3 is TGTGCCAGCAGCGGACAGGCTTTGAGCTCCTACAATGAGCAGTTCTTC.

CDR3 sequence: CASSLELAGRETQYF. CDR3 bases: TGCGCCAGCAGCTTGGAACTAGCGGGACGAGAGACCCAGTACTTC. The chain links TRBV5-1 to TRBJ2-5; 10 nucleotides match TRBD2. The V and J ends lost 0 bases and 4 bases, in that order; junction bases with no gene match: 3. The length of the CDR3 is 15 residues. CDR1 and CDR2 from the germline V gene are SGHRS and YFSETQ. Full variable domain (remainder filled in from reference TRBV5-1 and TRBJ2-5): KAGVTQTPRYLIKTRGQQVTLSCSPISGHRSVSWYQQTPGQGLQFLFEYFSETQRNKGNFPGRFSGRQFSNSRSEMNVSTLELGDSALYLCASSLELAGRETQYFGPGTRLLVL.